This T cell receptor beta chain was retrieved from a study of blood T cell repertoires in COVID-19. Study-wide context: COVID-19 samples from acute and convalescent phases originated in the United States, Italy and Spain.

Authors' data handling: The assay estimated nucleated cells by amplifying reference gene primers. Clones were read by immunoSEQ multiplex PCR, and TCRdb kept only the in-frame ones, dropping some. That table supplies the V and J calls and clone size; D and trimming were determined from the DNA. This table has 450,000 or so clones, around 90% appearing once. The CDR3 has 16 residues. Germline values: CDR1 LNHNV, CDR2 YYDKDF (reference sequence). V lost 5 bases and J lost 0; bases outside the gene matches: 3. Across roughly 25 US areas, participants ranged in age from roughly 18 to 89 years. This receptor was obtained from a man aged 18 to 30 who had recovered from COVID-19. V and J are TRBV15 and TRBJ2-3, with 12 bases fitting TRBD2. The specimen sequenced was PBMCs or T cells enriched from blood (not recorded which). CDR3 nucleotides: TGTGCCACCAGCCCGGGGACTAGCGGGAGCACAGATACGCAGTATTTT. Translation gives CATSPGTSGSTDTQYF.